Following are 30 T cell receptor beta chains from one sample sequenced in a study of blood T cell repertoires in COVID-19. Sequenced by immunoSEQ multiplex PCR; TCRdb stores in-frame clones only, minus some. The data hold approximately 40,000 clones, with around 83% observed a single time. The sequenced sample was peripheral blood. These receptors came from a man aged 45-65 years in a cohort sampled during active COVID-19.

This chain's CDR3 is CASSSGVSSYNEQFF. Written as DNA, the CDR3 is TGTGCCAGCAGTTCGGGGGTAAGCTCCTACAATGAGCAGTTCTTC. The rearrangement links TRBV11-3 to TRBJ2-1; D possibly corresponds to TRBD2 (6 bases). Germline V lookup: CDR1 SGHNT, CDR2 YENEEA. The CDR3 is 15 amino acids. Deletions cut 6 bases from V and 0 bases from J, with 12 bases between. Full variable domain (missing parts from reference TRBV11-3 and TRBJ2-1): EAGVVQSPRYKIIEKKQPVAFWCNPISGHNTLYWYLQNLGQGPELLIRYENEEAVDDSQLPKDRFSAERLKGVDSTLKIQPAELGDSAVYLCASSSGVSSYNEQFFGPGTRLTVL.

A few counts support this clone. The chain couples TRBV5-6 to TRBJ2-7; 8 nucleotides line up with TRBD1. The CDR3 runs to 14 residues. The V segment lost 0 bases and the J segment 2 bases; nucleotides outside the gene matches: 1. The germline V gene has CDR1 SGHDT and CDR2 YYEEEE. CDR3 DNA: TGTGCCAGCAGCTTGGGGACAGGGACCTACGAGCAGTACGTC. It codes for CASSLGTGTYEQYV.

The rearrangement joins TRBV5-4 to TRBJ1-1; TRBD1 might be the D (6 bases). Germline loops: CDR1 SGHNT, CDR2 YYREEE (reference sequence). The CDR3 has 14 residues. Trimming left V 0 bases short and J 3 bases short, with 9 bases between. The CDR3 loop reads CASSLGQGYTEAFF. The DNA for the CDR3 is TGTGCCAGCAGCTTGGGGCAGGGGTACACTGAAGCTTTCTTT.

The chain links TRBV27 to TRBJ2-6, with 10 bases matching TRBD1. CDR1 and CDR2 from the germline V gene are MNHEY and SMNVEV (reference sequence). This CDR3 spans 18 amino acids. V dropped 6 bases and J dropped 1; count of bases not matched to a gene: 9. CDR3 protein: CASSKPGQGLSGANVLTF. CDR3 in DNA: TGTGCCAGCAGCAAACCGGGACAGGGGTTATCTGGGGCCAACGTCCTGACTTTC.

The chain joins TRBV27 to TRBJ1-2; maybe TRBD1 (5 bases). Looked up from germline, CDR1 is MNHEY and CDR2 is SMNVEV (reference sequence). Trimming took 0 bases from V and 7 from J, leaving 12 bases between them. CDR3 length equals 14 residues. The CDR3 sequence: CASSLSQGLTGYTF. CDR3 DNA: TGTGCCAGCAGTTTATCGCAGGGTTTGACTGGCTACACCTTC.

The V and J genes are TRBV7-2 and TRBJ1-2; tentative D call: TRBD1 (6 bases). Trimming removed 4 bases at V and 6 bases at J, with 21 bases between. Germline V CDR1 and CDR2: SGHTA, FQGNSA. The CDR3 contains 16 residues. The CDR3 region has the DNA TGTGCCAGCAGCTCACCTACCGGGACACCCGCCCATGGCTACACCTTC. This encodes CASSSPTGTPAHGYTF.

V and J are TRBV5-6 and TRBJ2-1, with 11 bases matching TRBD2. This CDR3 contains 16 residues. Germline CDR1 reads SGHDT; CDR2 reads YYEEEE. V lost 2 bases to trimming and J lost 4 bases; unmatched junction nucleotides: 5. CDR3 sequence reads: CASSFLAGGSYNEQFF. The CDR3, as DNA: TGTGCCAGCAGCTTCCTAGCGGGAGGTTCGTACAATGAGCAGTTCTTC.

CDR3 in amino acids: CASSPRGEVTEAFF. DNA of the CDR3: TGTGCCAGCAGCCCTCGCGGTGAGGTCACTGAAGCTTTCTTT. The chain employs TRBV4-2 and TRBJ1-1; no clear D gene. Trimming removed 4 bases at V and 4 bases at J, with 13 bases between. The V gene's germline CDR1 is LGHNA and CDR2 YNFKEQ. CDR3 length: 14 amino acids.

The gene calls are TRBV4-2 and TRBJ2-7, with a tentative D call TRBD2 (7 bases). The V and J ends lost 0 bases and 3 bases respectively, with 12 bases between them. Germline CDR1 is LGHNA and CDR2 is YNFKEQ. There are 15 residues in the CDR3. The CDR3 DNA reads as TGTGCCAGCAGCCAAGATGAGGGGGGGGGCTACGAGCAGTACGTC. It specifies CASSQDEGGGYEQYV.

The V gene is TRBV7-6, the J gene TRBJ2-3, with a tentative D call TRBD1 (6 bases). This CDR3 is 16 amino acids long. Per germline, CDR1 SGHVS and CDR2 FNYEAQ. Trimming pared 5 bases from V and 2 bases from J, leaving 17 bases between. The CDR3 DNA reads TGTGCCAGCAGCCCAGAACAGGGCTGGGTCACAGATACGCAGTATTTT. Residues: CASSPEQGWVTDTQYF.

This clone was found a few times. The chain is built from TRBV6-1 and TRBJ2-5; TRBD2 agrees at 7 bases. V lost 0 bases and J lost 5; bases outside the gene matches: 6. The CDR3 has 15 amino acids. Germline V gives CDR1 MNHNS, CDR2 SASEGT. This CDR3 is CASSEARREQETQYF. As DNA, the CDR3 is TGTGCCAGCAGTGAAGCCCGGCGGGAGCAGGAGACCCAGTACTTC.

This clone is a singleton in its sample. The chain recombines TRBV28 with TRBJ1-2; 11 bases line up with TRBD1. The CDR3 is 20 residues long. V shed 4 bases, J shed 3 bases, and the junction held 19 bases outside the gene matches. CDR1 is MDHEN and CDR2 is SYDVKM in the germline V gene. This CDR3 reads CASSSGPTSPWGQGDYGYTF. DNA of the CDR3: TGTGCCAGCAGTTCAGGCCCCACGTCCCCATGGGGACAGGGGGACTATGGCTACACCTTC.

The chain combines TRBV30 with TRBJ2-1; D possibly corresponds to TRBD1 (5 bases). Germline V lookup: CDR1 GTSNPN, CDR2 SVGIG (reference sequence). Trimming left V 1 base short and J 0 bases short, with 16 bases between. This CDR3 has 17 residues. CDR3 DNA: TGTGCCTGGAGTGGTGCCATAGACAGACGCTCCTACAATGAGCAGTTCTTC. This translates into CAWSGAIDRRSYNEQFF.

This chain uses TRBV29-1 with TRBJ1-3; no definite D call. Trimming removed 0 bases at V and 0 bases at J, with 6 bases between. The CDR3 runs to 14 residues. Germline V gene data show CDR1 as SQVTM and CDR2 as ANQGSEA. The CDR3 bases are TGCAGCGTTGAAGAAGGAGGCTCTGGAAACACCATATATTTT. Encoded protein: CSVEEGGSGNTIYF.

V gene TRBV21-1 combines with J gene TRBJ1-2; the D call in the table, TRBD1, was not verified against the DNA. TRBV21-1 is reported as a pseudogene. The CDR3 extends over 16 amino acids. In DNA, the CDR3 is TGTGCCAGCAGCAAAGGGGAGACAGGGGAGTTCTATGGCTACACCTTC. Amino acids: CASSKGETGEFYGYTF.

J is TRBJ1-1 and V is TRBV10-1, with D maybe TRBD1 (6 bases). The germline gives CDR1 WNHNN, CDR2 SYGVQD (reference sequence). The length of the CDR3 is 13 residues. The ends were cut back, 6 bases at V and 4 bases at J, with 12 bases in the middle. The CDR3 DNA is TGCGCCAGCAGACAGGGTAGGGGCACTGAAGCTTTCTTT. This gives the protein CASRQGRGTEAFF.

The table lists this clone with many counts. The chain employs TRBV4-3 and TRBJ2-7; TRBD1 matches at 8 bases. V lost 1 base, J lost 3 bases, and 5 bases stayed unmatched. The CDR3 has 15 amino acids. CDR1 is LGHNA, CDR2 YSLEER, per germline. CDR3 sequence reads: CASSQARDRYYEQYF. CDR3 in DNA: TGCGCCAGCAGCCAAGCAAGGGACAGGTACTACGAGCAGTACTTC.

The chain recombines TRBV13 with TRBJ2-5; D may be TRBD1 (6 bases). Trimming stripped 5 bases from V and 3 bases from J, with 10 bases between. CDR3 length: 13 residues. Germline V CDR1 and CDR2: PRHDT, FYEKMQ (reference sequence). The CDR3 coding sequence is TGTGCCAGCAGCGCTACAGGGAAAGAGACCCAGTACTTC. Its translation is CASSATGKETQYF.

The gene calls are TRBV6-5 and TRBJ2-1, with 9 positions matching TRBD2. Germline V lookup: CDR1 MNHEY, CDR2 SVGAGI. J lost 10 bases, V lost 2 bases, and 3 bases had no gene match. The CDR3 has 13 residues. The CDR3 here is CASSYRLAEEQFF. CDR3 in DNA: TGTGCCAGCAGTTACCGACTAGCGGAGGAGCAGTTCTTC.

The gene calls are TRBV3-1 (or the pseudogene TRBV3-2) and TRBJ2-2; 7 bases match TRBD2. V lost 4 bases and J lost 5; bases outside the gene matches: 7. CDR1 is LGHDT, CDR2 YNNKEL, per germline (reference sequence). The CDR3 spans 15 residues. This chain's CDR3 is CASSRGGSRTGELFF. The CDR3 DNA is TGTGCCAGCAGCCGAGGCGGGAGTCGAACCGGGGAGCTGTTTTTT.

The chain links TRBV5-4 to TRBJ2-1, with 9 bases identical to TRBD2. Germline assignment: CDR1 SGHNT and CDR2 YYREEE (reference sequence). The CDR3 extends over 15 amino acids. V was clipped by 3 bases and J by 3 bases; unmatched bases: 4. CDR3 protein: CASSWASGNYNEQFF. The CDR3 region has the DNA TGTGCCAGCAGCTGGGCTAGCGGGAACTACAATGAGCAGTTCTTC.

The CDR3 sequence is CASSLEVPGLAGSGDTQYF. The CDR3 DNA sequence: TGTGCCAGCAGCTTAGAAGTCCCGGGACTAGCGGGGTCAGGAGATACGCAGTATTTT. V gene TRBV11-3 combines with J gene TRBJ2-3; 13 bases agree with TRBD2. CDR3 length: 19 amino acids. After removal of 0 bases from V and 5 bases from J, the junction contained 11 bases not matched to a gene. Germline CDR1 is SGHNT and CDR2 is YENEEA.

The V and J genes are TRBV18 and TRBJ2-3; 14 bases are a match to TRBD2. The CDR3 runs to 18 residues. J gave up 0 bases and V 3 bases, and 5 bases lay outside the gene matches. CDR1 is KGHSH and CDR2 is LQKENI in the germline V gene. The DNA of the CDR3 is TGTGCCAGCTCACCTAGGACTAGCGGGGGGCCCAGCACAGATACGCAGTATTTT. This gives the protein CASSPRTSGGPSTDTQYF.

This clone has more than one count but fewer than ten. The chain is built from TRBV2 and TRBJ1-5; D is perhaps TRBD1 (5 bases). Germline CDR1 SNHLY, CDR2 FYNNEI. The CDR3 is made up of 15 amino acids. With 3 bases removed from V and 2 bases from J, the gap between germline ends came to 11 bases. The CDR3 region has the DNA TGTGCCAGCAGTGATAAGGGGATCCGCAATCAGCCCCAGCATTTT. Translating gives CASSDKGIRNQPQHF.

This clone was picked up many times. The chain combines TRBV11-3 with TRBJ2-3, with TRBD1 matching 7 bases. This CDR3 is 15 amino acids long. Germline CDR1 SGHNT, CDR2 YENEEA. The V and J ends lost 2 bases and 0 bases, in that order; junction bases with no gene match: 2. CDR3 nucleotide sequence: TGTGCCAGCAGCTTAAGGGGGCACAGCACAGATACGCAGTATTTT. Amino acid sequence: CASSLRGHSTDTQYF.

The gene calls are TRBV30 and TRBJ1-6; D might be TRBD1 (6 bases). This CDR3 has 14 amino acids. The germline V gene encodes CDR1 GTSNPN and CDR2 SVGIG (reference sequence). The V end lost 7 bases, the J end lost 4 bases, and 14 bases lay between the germline ends. The CDR3, as DNA: TGTGCCTCCCTCTCGGACAGTTATAATTCACCCCTCCACTTT. As protein: CASLSDSYNSPLHF.

The rearrangement uses TRBV18 and TRBJ1-1; a weak D match, TRBD1 (5 bases). The CDR3 has 13 amino acids. Trimming removed 5 bases from V and 4 bases from J, with 11 bases in between. CDR1 is KGHSH and CDR2 is LQKENI in the germline V gene. The CDR3 nucleotides read TGTGCCAGCTCATCAACAGGACCCACTGAAGCTTTCTTT. Protein product: CASSSTGPTEAFF. Drawing the rest from reference TRBV18 and TRBJ1-1, the complete variable domain is NAGVMQNPRHLVRRRGQEARLRCSPMKGHSHVYWYRQLPEEGLKFMVYLQKENIIDESGMPKERFSAEFPKEGPSILRIQQVVRGDSAAYFCASSSTGPTEAFFGQGTRLTVV.

The J gene is TRBJ1-3, the V gene TRBV3-1 (or the pseudogene TRBV3-2); 7 bases are a match to TRBD1. Germline V lookup: CDR1 LGHDT, CDR2 YNNKEL (reference sequence). V was pared by 4 bases and J by 0 bases, with 3 bases of the junction left unmatched. CDR3 length: 15 amino acids. The CDR3 reads CASSRDSYSGNTIYF. The CDR3 DNA follows: TGTGCCAGCAGCCGGGACAGCTACTCTGGAAACACCATATATTTT.

The chain carries TRBV4-3 and TRBJ2-1; 9 bases are a match to TRBD1. Germline V gene lookup returns CDR1 LGHNA and CDR2 YSLEER. The CDR3 sequence is 16 residues long. The trim removed 0 bases at V and 7 bases at J, leaving 7 bases unmatched. The DNA of the CDR3 is TGCGCCAGCAGCCAAGATACAGGGGGCCTTGGGAATGAGCAGTTCTTC. This sequence encodes CASSQDTGGLGNEQFF.

The chain has TRBV4-3 and TRBJ2-7; 8 bases fit TRBD2. Unmatched junction bases numbered 6, after V lost 5 bases and J lost 0 bases. The CDR3 has 15 residues. Germline V CDR1 and CDR2: LGHNA, YSLEER. CDR3 DNA: TGCGCCAGCAGCTACGAGCGGGGGAGCTCCTACGAGCAGTACTTC. It specifies CASSYERGSSYEQYF.